The rows below give T cell receptor beta chains drawn from one sample of a study of vaccination and CD4 T cells after COVID-19. Antigen specificity for these receptors is unknown. In TCRdb, the PCR reads were re-called with MiXCR into one record per CDR3 protein. This table holds under 20,000 distinct CDR3 sequences, roughly 49% found once. This specimen was CD4+ T cells from blood, cultured in vitro, taken about 7 months after SARS-CoV-2 vaccination. All receptors derive from a human donor who had recovered from COVID-19. The CDR3 runs from the conserved cysteine through the conserved F or W. The D gene is left open where the match is weak.

TRBD2	13	TRBV29-1	CSVDSGGTDTQYF
.	15	TRBV19	CASVRTTGGNYGYTF
TRBD2	16	TRBV24-1	CATSRLAGRRKHEQFF
.	16	TRBV19	CASSILGGGAADTQYF
TRBD1	15	TRBV7-9	CASSPGQGAATEAFF
TRBD1	15	TRBV7-8	CASSPRRDRGYGYTF
.	14	TRBV2	CASSEAPGIYEQYF
.	15	TRBV6-1	CASSKLALTYNEQFF
.	14	TRBV20-1	CSAQEGASNEKLFF
.	14	TRBV6-1	CASSAGPYNSPLHF
.	15	TRBV20-1	CSASVDLEPQETQYF
.	16	TRBV25-1	CASSARGISYNSPLHF
.	13	TRBV20-1	CSAKGVLTGELFF
.	9	TRBV20-1	CSGGRILFF
.	14	TRBV7-9	CASSLVGGSYEQYF
.	13	TRBV20-1	CSAWAGFTDTQYF
TRBD1	15	TRBV5-4	CASSLAGTGPYGYTF
.	15	TRBV20-1	CSARDVRNSGNTIYF
.	14	TRBV20-1	CSARRRESPYEQYF
.	15	TRBV2	CASSAVGQGGDTQYF
.	14	TRBV6-1	CASSSRGRDTEAFF
.	15	TRBV7-8	CASSRDPRVGQPQHF
.	15	TRBV24-1	CATSDRTTSTDTQYF
.	12	TRBV6-5	CASRYTGEGYTF
.	13	TRBV27	CASSLDRYNEQFF
.	15	TRBV6-5	CASSYGRADNSPLHF
TRBD2	15	TRBV7-9	CASSQSGGNTDTQYF